The subject of this entry is one TCR beta chain. Its target is not known. A junction boundary mismatches the germline segment, possibly from a read error. The sample is drawn from a study of cytomegalovirus exposure and HLA in healthy donors. Germline loops: CDR1 SEHNR, CDR2 FQNEAQ (reference sequence). This CDR3 region has 15 residues. Whole-study findings and limits: Altogether, 164 TCR beta chains were recorded as cytomegalovirus-associated. Through in vitro validation, three CMV-associated chains were shown to be specific for CMV antigens.

PCR amplification relied on 60 Vbeta primers (plus 13 Jbeta primers). Only in-frame clones appear in the TCRdb table, and some are missing; sequencing was by immunoSEQ multiplex PCR. The repertoire consists of 100,000 or so clones, with around 76% occurring once and the leading ten covering around 8.2%. The chain joins TRBV7-9 to TRBJ1-2, with TRBD1 matching over 7 bases. What was sequenced was PBMCs. This receptor was obtained from a man between 35 and 55 years old in good health and CMV-seropositive. The CDR3 reads CSSSWRQRGHYGYTF. CDR3 nucleotide sequence: TGTTCCAGCAGCTGGCGACAAAGGGGGCACTATGGCTACACCTTC.